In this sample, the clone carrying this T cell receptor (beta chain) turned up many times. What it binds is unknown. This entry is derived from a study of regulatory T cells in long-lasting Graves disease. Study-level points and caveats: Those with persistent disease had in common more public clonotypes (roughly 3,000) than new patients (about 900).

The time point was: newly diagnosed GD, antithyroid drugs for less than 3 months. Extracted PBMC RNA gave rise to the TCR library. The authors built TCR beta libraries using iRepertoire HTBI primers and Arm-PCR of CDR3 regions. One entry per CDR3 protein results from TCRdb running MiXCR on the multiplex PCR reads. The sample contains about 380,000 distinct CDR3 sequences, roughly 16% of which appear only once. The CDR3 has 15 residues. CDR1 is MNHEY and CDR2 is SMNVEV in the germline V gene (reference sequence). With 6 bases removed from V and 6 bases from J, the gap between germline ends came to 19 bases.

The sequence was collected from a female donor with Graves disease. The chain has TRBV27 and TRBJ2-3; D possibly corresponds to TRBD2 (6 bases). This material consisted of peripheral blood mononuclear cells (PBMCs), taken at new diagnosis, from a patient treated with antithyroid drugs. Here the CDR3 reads CASSLPGLSTDTQYF. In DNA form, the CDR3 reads TGTGCCAGCAGCCTGCCGGGACTGAGTACGGATACGCAGTATTTT.